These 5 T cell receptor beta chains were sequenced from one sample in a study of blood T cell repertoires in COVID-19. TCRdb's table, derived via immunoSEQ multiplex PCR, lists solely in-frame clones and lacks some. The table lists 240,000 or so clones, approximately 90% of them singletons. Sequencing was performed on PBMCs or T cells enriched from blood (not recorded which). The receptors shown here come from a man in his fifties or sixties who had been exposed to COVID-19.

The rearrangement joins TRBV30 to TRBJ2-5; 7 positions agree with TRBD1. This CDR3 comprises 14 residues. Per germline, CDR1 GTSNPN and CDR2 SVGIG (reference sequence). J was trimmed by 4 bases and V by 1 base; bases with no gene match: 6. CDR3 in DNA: TGTGCCTGGAGTGAACTTACAGGGGCAGAGACCCAGTACTTC. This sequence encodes CAWSELTGAETQYF. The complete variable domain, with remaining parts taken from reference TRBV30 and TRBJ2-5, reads SQTIHQWPATLVQPVGSPLSLECTVEGTSNPNLYWYRQAAGRGLQLLFYSVGIGQISSEVPQNLSASRPQDRQFILSSKKLLLSDSGFYLCAWSELTGAETQYFGPGTRLLVL.

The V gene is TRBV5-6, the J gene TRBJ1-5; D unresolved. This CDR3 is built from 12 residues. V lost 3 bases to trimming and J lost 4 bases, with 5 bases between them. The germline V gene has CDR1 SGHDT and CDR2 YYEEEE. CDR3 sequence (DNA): TGTGCCAGCAGCTCTGAGAATCAGCCCCAGCATTTT. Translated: CASSSENQPQHF. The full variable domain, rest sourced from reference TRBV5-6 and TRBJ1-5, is DAGVTQSPTHLIKTRGQQVTLRCSPKSGHDTVSWYQQALGQGPQFIFQYYEEEERQRGNFPDRFSGHQFPNYSSELNVNALLLGDSALYLCASSSENQPQHFGDGTRLSIL.

The CDR3: CASSEGQGANQPQHF. The CDR3 DNA is TGTGCCAGCAGTGAAGGGCAGGGTGCAAATCAGCCCCAGCATTTT. This chain joins TRBV6-1 and TRBJ1-5; a weak D match, TRBD1 (5 bases). The CDR3 has 15 amino acids. CDR1 and CDR2 from the germline V gene are MNHNS and SASEGT. Between the trimmed V and J ends, which lost 1 base and 4 bases, there was a span of 11 bases.

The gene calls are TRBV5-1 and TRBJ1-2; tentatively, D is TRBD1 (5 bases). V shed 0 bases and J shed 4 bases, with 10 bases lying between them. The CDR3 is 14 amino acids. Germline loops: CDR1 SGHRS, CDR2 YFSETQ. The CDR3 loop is CASSLEGRSYGYTF. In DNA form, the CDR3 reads TGCGCCAGCAGCTTGGAGGGGAGGTCCTATGGCTACACCTTC. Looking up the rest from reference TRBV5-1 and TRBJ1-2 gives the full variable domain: KAGVTQTPRYLIKTRGQQVTLSCSPISGHRSVSWYQQTPGQGLQFLFEYFSETQRNKGNFPGRFSGRQFSNSRSEMNVSTLELGDSALYLCASSLEGRSYGYTFGSGTRLTVV.

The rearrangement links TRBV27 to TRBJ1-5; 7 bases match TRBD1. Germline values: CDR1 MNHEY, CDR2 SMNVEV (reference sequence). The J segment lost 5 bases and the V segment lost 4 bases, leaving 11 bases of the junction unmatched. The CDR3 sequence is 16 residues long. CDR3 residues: CASSSTYRGEDQPQHF. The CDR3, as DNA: TGTGCCAGCAGTTCCACCTACAGGGGAGAGGATCAGCCCCAGCATTTT.